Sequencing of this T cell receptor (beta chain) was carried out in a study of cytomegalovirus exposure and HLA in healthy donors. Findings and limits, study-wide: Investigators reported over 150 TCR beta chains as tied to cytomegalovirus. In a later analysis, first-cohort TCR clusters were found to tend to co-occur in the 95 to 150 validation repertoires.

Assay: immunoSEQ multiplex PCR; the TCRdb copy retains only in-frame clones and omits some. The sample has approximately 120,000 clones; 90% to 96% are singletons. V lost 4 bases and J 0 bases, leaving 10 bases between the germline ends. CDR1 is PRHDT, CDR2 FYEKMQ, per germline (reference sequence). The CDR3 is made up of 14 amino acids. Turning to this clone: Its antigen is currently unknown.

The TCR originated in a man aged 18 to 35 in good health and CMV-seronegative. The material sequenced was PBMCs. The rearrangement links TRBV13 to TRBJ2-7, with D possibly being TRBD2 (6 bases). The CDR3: CASSSQRASYEQYF. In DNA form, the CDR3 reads TGTGCCAGCAGCTCCCAGCGGGCCTCCTACGAGCAGTACTTC.